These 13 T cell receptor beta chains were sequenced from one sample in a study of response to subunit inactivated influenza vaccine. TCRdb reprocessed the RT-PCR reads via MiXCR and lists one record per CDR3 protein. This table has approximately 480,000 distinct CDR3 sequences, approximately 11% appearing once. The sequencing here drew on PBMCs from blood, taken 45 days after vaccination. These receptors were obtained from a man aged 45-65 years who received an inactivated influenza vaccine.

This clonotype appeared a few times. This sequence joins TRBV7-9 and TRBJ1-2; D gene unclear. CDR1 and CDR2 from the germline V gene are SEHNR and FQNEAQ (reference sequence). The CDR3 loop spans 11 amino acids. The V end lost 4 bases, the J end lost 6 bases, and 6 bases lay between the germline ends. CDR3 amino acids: CASSWGNGYTF. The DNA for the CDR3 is TGTGCCAGCAGCTGGGGAAATGGCTACACCTTC.

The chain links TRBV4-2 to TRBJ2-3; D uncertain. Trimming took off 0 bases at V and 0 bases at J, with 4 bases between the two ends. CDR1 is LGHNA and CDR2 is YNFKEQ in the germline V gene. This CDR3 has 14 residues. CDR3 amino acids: CASSQEFSTDTQYF. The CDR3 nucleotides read TGTGCCAGCAGCCAAGAGTTTAGCACAGATACGCAGTATTTT.

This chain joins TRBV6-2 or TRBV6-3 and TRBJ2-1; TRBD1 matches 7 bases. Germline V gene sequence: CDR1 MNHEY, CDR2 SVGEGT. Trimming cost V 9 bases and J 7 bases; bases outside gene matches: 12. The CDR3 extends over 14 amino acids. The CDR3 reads CARSTYRGQNEQFF. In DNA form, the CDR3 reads TGTGCCAGAAGTACTTACAGGGGACAGAATGAGCAGTTCTTC.

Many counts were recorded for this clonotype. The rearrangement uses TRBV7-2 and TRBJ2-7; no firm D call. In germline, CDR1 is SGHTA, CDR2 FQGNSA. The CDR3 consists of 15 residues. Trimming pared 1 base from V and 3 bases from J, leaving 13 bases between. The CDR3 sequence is CASSLVGSRSYEQYF. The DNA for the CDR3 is TGTGCCAGCAGCTTAGTCGGGTCTAGAAGCTACGAGCAGTACTTC.

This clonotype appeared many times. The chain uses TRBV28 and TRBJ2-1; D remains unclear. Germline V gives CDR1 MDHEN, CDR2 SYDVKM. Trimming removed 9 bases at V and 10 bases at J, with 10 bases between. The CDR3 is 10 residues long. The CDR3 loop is CASSRWEQFF. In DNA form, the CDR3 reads TGTGCCAGTAGCAGGTGGGAGCAGTTCTTC.

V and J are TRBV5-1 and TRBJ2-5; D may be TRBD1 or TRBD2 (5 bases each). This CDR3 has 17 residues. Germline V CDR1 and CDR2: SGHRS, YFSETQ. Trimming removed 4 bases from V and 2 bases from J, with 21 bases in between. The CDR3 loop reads CASSMGVVATGQETQYF. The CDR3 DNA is TGCGCCAGCAGCATGGGGGTGGTAGCGACGGGACAAGAGACCCAGTACTTC.

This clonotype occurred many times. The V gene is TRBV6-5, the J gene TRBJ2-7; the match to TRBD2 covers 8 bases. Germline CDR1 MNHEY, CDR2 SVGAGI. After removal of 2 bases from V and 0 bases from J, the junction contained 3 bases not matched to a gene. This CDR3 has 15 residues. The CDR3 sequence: CASSYTSGSSYEQYF. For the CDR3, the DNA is TGTGCCAGCAGTTACACGAGCGGGAGCTCCTACGAGCAGTACTTC.

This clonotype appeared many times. DNA of the CDR3: TGTGCCACCAGCCCGGGGGCGGGAGGGGGGTACAATGAGCAGTTCTTC. Its protein product is CATSPGAGGGYNEQFF. V and J are TRBV24-1 and TRBJ2-1; 9 positions match TRBD2. From germline, CDR1 is KGHDR and CDR2 SFDVKD. This CDR3 is 16 amino acids long. With V trimmed by 7 bases and J by 4 bases, 10 bases remained unmatched.

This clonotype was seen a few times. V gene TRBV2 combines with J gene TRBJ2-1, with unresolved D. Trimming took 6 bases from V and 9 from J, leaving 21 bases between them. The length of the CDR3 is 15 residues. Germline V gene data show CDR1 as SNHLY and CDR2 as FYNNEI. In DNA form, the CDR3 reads TGTGCCAGCAGAATAACTTTAGGATCTTCCAGTGAGCAGTTCTTC. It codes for CASRITLGSSSEQFF.

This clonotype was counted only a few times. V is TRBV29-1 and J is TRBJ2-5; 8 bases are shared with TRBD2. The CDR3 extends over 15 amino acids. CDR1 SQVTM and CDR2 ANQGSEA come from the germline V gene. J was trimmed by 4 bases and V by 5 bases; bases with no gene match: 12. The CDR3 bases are TGCAGCGTTCTTCCTGTGCGGGGGGCAGGAGAGACCCAGTACTTC. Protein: CSVLPVRGAGETQYF.

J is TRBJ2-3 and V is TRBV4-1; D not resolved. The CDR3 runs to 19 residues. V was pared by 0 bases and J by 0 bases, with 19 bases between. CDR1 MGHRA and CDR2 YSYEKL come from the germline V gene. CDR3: CASSQEQHGRTSSTDTQYF. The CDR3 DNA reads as TGCGCCAGCAGCCAAGAACAGCATGGCAGGACCTCTAGCACAGATACGCAGTATTTT.

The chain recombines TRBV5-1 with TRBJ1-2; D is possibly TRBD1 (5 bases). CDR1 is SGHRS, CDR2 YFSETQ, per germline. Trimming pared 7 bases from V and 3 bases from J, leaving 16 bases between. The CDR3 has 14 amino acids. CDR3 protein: CASAQAVGDYGYTF. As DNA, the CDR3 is TGCGCCAGCGCTCAAGCGGTGGGGGACTATGGCTACACCTTC.

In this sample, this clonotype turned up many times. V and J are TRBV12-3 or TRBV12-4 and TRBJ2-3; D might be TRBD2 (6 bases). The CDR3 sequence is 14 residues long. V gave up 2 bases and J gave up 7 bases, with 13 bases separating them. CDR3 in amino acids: CASSLPTGANTQYF. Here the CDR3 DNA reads TGTGCCAGCAGTTTACCTACGGGAGCGAATACGCAGTATTTT.